This note documents a single T cell receptor (beta chain) sequence. The clone's antigen remains unknown. Base qualities are missing; no much larger clone stands one base away. From its cysteine to its phenylalanine, the CDR3 spans 22 amino acids. CDR3 DNA only is kept here, 66 bases in frame from base 1. The collaborating institutions used their own protocols to collect whole blood in K2EDTA tubes. Collaborator samples were shipped for TCRbeta analysis as frozen whole blood, isolated PBMCs, or DNA extracted from either sample type. This entry belongs to a study of blood T cell repertoires in COVID-19 (dated by TCRdb to 2018 to 2020). About the study as a whole: Samples from collaborators originated in the United States, Italy and Spain and spanned both the acute and convalescent phases of COVID-19. The material from the prospective study consisted of cDNA or gDNA derived from T cells, B-cell-depleted T cells, or PBMCs. Subjects who had been exposed to COVID-19, were actively infected with it, or had recovered from it provided the deeply sampled blood TCRbeta repertoires that made up the dataset. A freely available public database, intended as a resource for researchers studying the immune response to SARS-CoV-2, is where the repertoires were released. The samples were drawn from the first 160 participants of the ongoing ImmuneRACE study and from 950 to 1,500 subjects provided by 6 global collaborators. A de-identified subject ID, COVID-19 status, age in years and sex were almost always included in the sample metadata. Where HLA class I and class II types were available, the types were taken from metadata supplied by the sample provider, not from assay-based typing. Broader findings and caveats from the paper: The quantity of clinical and demographic metadata differed by source and by participant and was supplied without curation.

TCRbeta CDR3 regions were amplified from genomic DNA by means of the immunoSEQ Assay, a bias-controlled multiplex PCR. The study's own analysis went as follows. The number of nucleated cells in each sample was estimated from the amplification of reference gene primers within the assay. Sequence reads were collapsed and filtered to measure the absolute abundance of every unique TCRbeta CDR3 rearrangement. For each sample, productive Simpson clonality was calculated by taking the square root of Simpson's diversity index across productive rearrangements. TCRdb provides this immuneACCESS table in a form limited to in-frame rearrangements. Some clones are lacking; in checked studies, under half of them reflect an unresolved V gene, and why the rest are absent is not known. V, J and clone size derive from that table, while D and trimming were established from the DNA sequence. This sample lists 130,000 to 150,000 clones; roughly 80% were detected once. The top ten hold 3% to 3.5% of the sample.

Material for sequencing was peripheral blood. This TCR came from a woman aged 80 or older with acute or convalescent COVID-19. The V and J genes are TRBV12-1 and TRBJ2-1; no DNA check was done on the table's D call, TRBD2. TRBV12-1 is reported as a pseudogene. The bases read TGTGCCAGCAGCTTTTTTTTTAGGGGAGGGACTAGCGGGCAGAGCTCCTACAATGAGCAGTTCTTC. Its translation is CASSFFFRGGTSGQSSYNEQFF.